The clone carrying this T cell receptor (beta chain) has just a few counts. No antigen is known for it. CDR3 length: 14 residues. V was cut by 2 bases and J by 8 bases, with 13 bases left in between. Germline CDR1 SGHDT, CDR2 YYEEEE. The data stem from a study of blood T cells in healthy people across ages. For the second PCR, which ran for about 6 to 11 cycles, a sample-barcoded 5' primer and a J-beta primer mix were used. All cDNA molecules were each tagged by a template-switch adaptor with 12 random nucleotides. TCRdb redid the calling of the 5' RACE reads with MiXCR, one entry per CDR3 protein. Here the sample spans around 1,900,000 distinct CDR3 sequences, about 39% being singletons. Findings and limits, study-wide: The recorded TCR beta diversity per million T cells decreased in a roughly linear manner with age.

Each sample gave at least 7 million isolated PBMCs. Material: blood. V is TRBV5-6 and J is TRBJ1-4; maybe TRBD1 (5 bases). This TCR was recovered from a human donor in good health. Written as DNA, the CDR3 is TGTGCCAGCAGCTTTGGGGGAGATGGGGAAAAACTGTTTTTT. It codes for CASSFGGDGEKLFF.